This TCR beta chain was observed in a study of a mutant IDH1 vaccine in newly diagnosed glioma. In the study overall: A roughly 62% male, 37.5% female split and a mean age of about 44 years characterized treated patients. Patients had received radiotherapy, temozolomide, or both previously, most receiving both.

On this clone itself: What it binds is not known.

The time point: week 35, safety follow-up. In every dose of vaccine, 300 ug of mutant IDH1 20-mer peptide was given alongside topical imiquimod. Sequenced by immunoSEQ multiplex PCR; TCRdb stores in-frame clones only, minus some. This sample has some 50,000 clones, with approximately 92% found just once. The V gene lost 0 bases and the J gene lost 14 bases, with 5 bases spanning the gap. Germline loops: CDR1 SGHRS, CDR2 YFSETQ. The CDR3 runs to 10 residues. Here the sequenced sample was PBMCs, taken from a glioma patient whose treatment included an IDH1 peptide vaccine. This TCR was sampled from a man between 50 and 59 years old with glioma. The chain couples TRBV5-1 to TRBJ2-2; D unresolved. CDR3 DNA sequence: TGCGCCAGCAGCTTGGATAATCTGTTTTTT. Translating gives CASSLDNLFF.